The 31 T cell receptor beta chains presented below share a single source sample, sequenced in a study of monozygotic twins with inflammatory bowel disease. Using the 5' RACE reads, TCRdb records one entry per CDR3 protein without DNA. The table for this sample gives more than 300,000 distinct CDR3 sequences. The sample comprised blood. Receptor source: a human donor with ulcerative colitis or Crohn's disease, or a healthy co-twin of an affected twin (not recorded which).

This chain links TRBV12-3 or TRBV12-4 with TRBJ2-7; as DNA is missing, the TRBD2 call by TCRdb cannot be tested. The CDR3 consists of 18 residues. This chain's CDR3 is CASSFRTSGGRADYEQYF.

The chain couples TRBV14 to TRBJ1-3; lacking DNA, the TRBD1 call made by TCRdb goes unchecked. This CDR3 comprises 17 residues. Per the germline V gene, CDR1 is SGHDN and CDR2 is FVKESK. This chain's CDR3 is CASSDPPGTGFGNTIYF.

CDR3 loop: CASSYSKGPNTGELFF. The chain uses TRBV6-5 and TRBJ2-2; TCRdb's D call of TRBD2 is untestable without DNA. Germline-derived CDR1 and CDR2 are MNHEY and SVGAGI. The CDR3 runs 16 residues.

The V gene is TRBV11-1, the J gene TRBJ1-2; the TCRdb call, TRBD1, lacks DNA for checking. The CDR3 is 17 residues long. From germline, CDR1 is SGHAT and CDR2 FQDESV (reference sequence). CDR3 region: CASSTRTGAQQDYGYTF.

The chain has TRBV7-9 and TRBJ2-7. The CDR3 consists of 12 residues. The germline V gene has CDR1 SEHNR and CDR2 FQNEAQ (reference sequence). The CDR3 spells CASSPISYEQYF. Combining the CDR3 with reference TRBV7-9 and TRBJ2-7 gives the whole variable domain DTGVSQNPRHKITKRGQNVTFRCDPISEHNRLYWYRQTLGQGPEFLTYFQNEAQLEKSRLLSDRFSAERPKGSFSTLEIQRTEQGDSAMYLCASSPISYEQYFGPGTRLTVT.

This chain links TRBV20-1 with TRBJ2-2; as DNA is missing, the TRBD1 call by TCRdb cannot be tested. This CDR3 comprises 14 residues. Germline V gene lookup returns CDR1 DFQATT and CDR2 SNEGSKA (reference sequence). The CDR3: CSAITGVDTGELFF.

CDR3 protein: CASSGSAFTDTQYF. The chain carries TRBV5-1 and TRBJ2-3. Germline V gene data show CDR1 as SGHRS and CDR2 as YFSETQ. The CDR3 totals 14 residues. Full variable domain (missing parts from reference TRBV5-1 and TRBJ2-3): KAGVTQTPRYLIKTRGQQVTLSCSPISGHRSVSWYQQTPGQGLQFLFEYFSETQRNKGNFPGRFSGRQFSNSRSEMNVSTLELGDSALYLCASSGSAFTDTQYFGPGTRLTVL.

The V and J genes are TRBV20-1 and TRBJ2-3; as DNA is missing, the TRBD1 call by TCRdb cannot be tested. The length of the CDR3 is 13 residues. The germline V gene has CDR1 DFQATT and CDR2 SNEGSKA (reference sequence). CDR3 sequence reads: CSARDNGGDTQYF.

This chain uses TRBV19 with TRBJ1-5. CDR1 is LNHDA, CDR2 SQIVND, per germline (reference sequence). The CDR3 runs 12 residues. The CDR3 region is CASVQGNQPQHF.

The chain joins TRBV7-3 to TRBJ1-1. Per germline, CDR1 SGHTA and CDR2 FQGTGA. This CDR3 is built from 17 residues. The CDR3 reads CASSLRIGPPSDTEAFF.

V gene TRBV7-2 combines with J gene TRBJ2-3; TCRdb indicates TRBD2, and absent DNA this call remains unverified. Germline V gene data show CDR1 as SGHTA and CDR2 as FQGNSA. The CDR3 runs to 16 residues. The CDR3 loop is CASSLKTSGVTDTQYF.

The V call is TRBV5-1, the J call TRBJ2-7; there is no DNA to check the TCRdb D call of TRBD2. Germline CDR1 reads SGHRS; CDR2 reads YFSETQ. The CDR3 totals 17 residues. The CDR3 sequence: CASSHGREGGPKNEQYF.

This rearrangement joins TRBV5-1 to TRBJ2-7; the TCRdb call, TRBD1, lacks DNA for checking. From germline, CDR1 is SGHRS and CDR2 YFSETQ. The CDR3 runs to 14 residues. Here the CDR3 reads CASSPDRAYYEQYF.

V is TRBV28 and J is TRBJ2-1; TCRdb's D call, TRBD2, is unchecked because there is no DNA. The V gene's germline CDR1 is MDHEN and CDR2 SYDVKM. This CDR3 has 15 amino acids. The CDR3 reads CASRLHQGGGNEQFF.

This chain links TRBV20-1 with TRBJ2-3. The CDR3 length is 13 residues. Germline V gene sequence: CDR1 DFQATT, CDR2 SNEGSKA (reference sequence). The CDR3 region is CSARGTNRDTQYF.

This chain joins TRBV5-1 and TRBJ2-2; TCRdb proposes TRBD1, but this gene call is untestable without DNA. The germline V gene has CDR1 SGHRS and CDR2 YFSETQ. CDR3 size: 16 residues. The CDR3 here is CASSLNSQGSTGELFF.

The rearrangement joins TRBV7-9 to TRBJ2-1; TCRdb's D call of TRBD2 is untestable without DNA. The CDR3 totals 16 residues. Per the germline V gene, CDR1 is SEHNR and CDR2 is FQNEAQ (reference sequence). The CDR3 loop is CASSPPASGYHNEQFF.

The V and J genes are TRBV6-5 and TRBJ2-5; as DNA is missing, the TRBD2 call by TCRdb cannot be tested. From germline, CDR1 is MNHEY and CDR2 SVGAGI. This CDR3 comprises 15 residues. The CDR3 sequence: CASSYGSGGEETQYF.

This chain uses TRBV5-1 with TRBJ1-1. Germline V gene lookup returns CDR1 SGHRS and CDR2 YFSETQ. The CDR3 sequence is 13 residues long. CDR3 protein: CASSEDGNTEAFF. Based on the CDR3 plus reference TRBV5-1 and TRBJ1-1, the full variable domain is KAGVTQTPRYLIKTRGQQVTLSCSPISGHRSVSWYQQTPGQGLQFLFEYFSETQRNKGNFPGRFSGRQFSNSRSEMNVSTLELGDSALYLCASSEDGNTEAFFGQGTRLTVV.

This rearrangement joins TRBV5-5 to TRBJ2-7; no DNA is available, so the TRBD1 call from TCRdb remains unchecked. CDR1 and CDR2 (germline): SGHKS, YYEKEE (reference sequence). The CDR3 has 13 residues. CDR3 amino acids: CASTRDNDYEQYF.

V and J are TRBV4-3 and TRBJ2-7. The germline gives CDR1 LGHNA, CDR2 YSLEER. This CDR3 comprises 17 residues. The CDR3 region is CASSQEASGGSSYEQYF.

V is TRBV11-2 and J is TRBJ2-1; without DNA, the TCRdb call of TRBD2 cannot be checked. The CDR3 has 15 residues. CDR1 is SGHAT and CDR2 is FQNNGV in the germline V gene. The CDR3 reads CASSPTGTGNNEQFF. Supplemented by reference TRBV11-2 and TRBJ2-1, the full variable domain reads EAGVAQSPRYKIIEKRQSVAFWCNPISGHATLYWYQQILGQGPKLLIQFQNNGVVDDSQLPKDRFSAERLKGVDSTLKIQPAKLEDSAVYLCASSPTGTGNNEQFFGPGTRLTVL.

This chain links TRBV12-3 or TRBV12-4 with TRBJ2-7; TCRdb's D call, TRBD1, is unchecked because there is no DNA. The CDR3 is 14 amino acids. The CDR3 here is CASTPRAGAYEQYF.

V usage is TRBV27 and J usage is TRBJ1-5. This CDR3 is 14 amino acids long. The V gene's germline CDR1 is MNHEY and CDR2 SMNVEV (reference sequence). CDR3 residues: CASSLGYSNQPQHF.

V is TRBV7-9 and J is TRBJ2-3; TCRdb designates TRBD1, a call that cannot be tested without DNA. Germline CDR1 is SEHNR and CDR2 is FQNEAQ (reference sequence). CDR3 length equals 14 residues. The CDR3 loop is CASSARGFTDTQYF. The variable domain in full, completed from reference TRBV7-9 and TRBJ2-3, reads DTGVSQNPRHKITKRGQNVTFRCDPISEHNRLYWYRQTLGQGPEFLTYFQNEAQLEKSRLLSDRFSAERPKGSFSTLEIQRTEQGDSAMYLCASSARGFTDTQYFGPGTRLTVL.

The chain couples TRBV27 to TRBJ1-4. The CDR3 has 15 amino acids. Germline values: CDR1 MNHEY, CDR2 SMNVEV (reference sequence). CDR3 in amino acids: CASSRLGSYNEKLFF.

The chain joins TRBV11-2 to TRBJ2-7. This CDR3 comprises 13 residues. Germline CDR1 and CDR2: SGHAT and FQNNGV. This chain's CDR3 is CASSLVRSYEQYF.

V usage is TRBV6-5 and J usage is TRBJ2-5; TCRdb lists TRBD1, though no DNA is available to test this call. From germline, CDR1 is MNHEY and CDR2 SVGAGI. This CDR3 contains 13 residues. This CDR3 is CASSSRTWETQYF.

The chain combines TRBV7-6 with TRBJ1-1. In germline, CDR1 is SGHVS, CDR2 FNYEAQ. The CDR3 sequence is 13 residues long. CDR3 loop: CASILVGNTEAFF.

This chain uses TRBV19 with TRBJ1-5. This CDR3 region has 13 residues. CDR1 and CDR2 from the germline V gene are LNHDA and SQIVND (reference sequence). The chain's CDR3 is CASSTGLYQPQHF.

The gene calls are TRBV7-2 and TRBJ2-5; without DNA, the TCRdb call of TRBD2 cannot be checked. Germline V gene data show CDR1 as SGHTA and CDR2 as FQGNSA. The length of the CDR3 is 15 residues. The CDR3 is CASRNLAGRQETQYF.